This TCR beta chain stems from a study of blood T cells in healthy people across ages. Remarks on this clonotype: A junction boundary mismatches the germline segment, possibly from a read error.

Together with a sample-barcoded 5' primer, a J-beta primer mix was included in a second PCR lasting roughly 6 to 12 cycles. Each cDNA was tagged by a template-switch adaptor containing 12 random nucleotides. TCRdb re-derived calls from the 5' RACE reads in MiXCR, one entry per CDR3 protein. Among some 1.6 million distinct CDR3 sequences listed, 34% were seen once. Each donor supplied approximately 10 milliliters of peripheral blood. In each sample, at least 7 million PBMCs were isolated. Sequencing was done on a sample of blood. This TCR was recovered from a woman in her twenties or thirties in good health.

DNA for the CDR3: TGTGCCAGCAGCGTAATGGATGGACCCTACAATGAGCGGTTCTTC. Its translation: CASSVMDGPYNERFF. The V and J genes are TRBV9 and TRBJ2-1; D uncertain. In germline, CDR1 is SGDLS, CDR2 YYNGEE. This CDR3 has 15 residues.